Listed here are 15 T cell receptor beta chains from one sample, sequenced in a study of T-cell memory formation after mild COVID-19. TCRdb re-called the 5' RACE reads through MiXCR, storing one row per CDR3 protein. The sample shows 300,000 to 350,000 distinct CDR3 sequences, approximately 19% of them seen only once. Sequenced: PBMCs or a T cell subset sorted from them (not recorded which). These receptors all stem from a young man who had mild COVID-19 (a few samples of this study predate the infection). Cell type and time point are not known.

The chain is built from TRBV20-1 and TRBJ2-7; D is undetermined. Germline CDR1 is DFQATT and CDR2 is SNEGSKA (reference sequence). The CDR3 consists of 13 residues. Trimming cost V 6 bases and J 0 bases, with 12 bases left between them. The CDR3: CSAVTRSSYEQYF. The CDR3 DNA reads TGCAGTGCCGTTACACGTAGCTCCTACGAGCAGTACTTC.

V and J are TRBV3-1 and TRBJ2-5; 14 nucleotides match TRBD2. Looked up from germline, CDR1 is LGHDT and CDR2 is YNNKEL (reference sequence). The CDR3 is 17 residues long. V lost 6 bases, J lost 1 base, and 7 bases stayed unmatched. The CDR3 loop is CASRRTSGGYFQETQYF. CDR3 coding DNA: TGTGCCAGCAGACGGACTAGCGGGGGGTATTTCCAAGAGACCCAGTACTTC.

V is TRBV20-1 and J is TRBJ2-5; no firm D call. The V end lost 4 bases, the J end lost 2 bases, and 8 bases lay between the germline ends. CDR3 length: 12 amino acids. The germline V gene encodes CDR1 DFQATT and CDR2 SNEGSKA (reference sequence). The CDR3 here is CSAIRQQETQYF. CDR3 coding DNA: TGCAGTGCTATTAGGCAGCAAGAGACCCAGTACTTC.

The gene calls are TRBV5-1 and TRBJ2-5; D gene uncertain. The CDR3 covers 14 residues. In germline, CDR1 is SGHRS, CDR2 YFSETQ. The V gene lost 4 bases and the J gene lost 5 bases, with 15 bases spanning the gap. The chain's CDR3 is CASSNTVVGETQYF. CDR3 bases: TGCGCCAGCAGCAACACGGTCGTCGGCGAGACCCAGTACTTC.

V gene TRBV7-9 combines with J gene TRBJ1-1; no reliable D call. Per the germline V gene, CDR1 is SEHNR and CDR2 is FQNEAQ (reference sequence). V was pared by 5 bases and J by 0 bases, with 13 bases between. The CDR3 consists of 15 residues. CDR3 nucleotides: TGTGCCAGCAGCCTTGAGTCCGCTTTGAACACTGAAGCTTTCTTT. Translated: CASSLESALNTEAFF.

The V and J genes are TRBV21-1 and TRBJ2-7; the tabulated D call, TRBD1, remains unverified against the DNA. TRBV21-1 is an annotated pseudogene. The CDR3 spans 13 residues. The CDR3 loop is CASNATDSYEQYF. The CDR3 DNA reads TGTGCCAGCAACGCGACAGATTCCTACGAGCAGTACTTC.

The rearrangement links TRBV12-3 or TRBV12-4 to TRBJ2-1; 9 bases agree with TRBD2. CDR3 size: 14 residues. The junction had 5 bases not matched to a gene; V was cut back by 6 bases and J by 5 bases. The chain's CDR3 is CASRYSGGNNEQFF. The CDR3 DNA reads as TGTGCCAGCAGATATAGCGGGGGTAACAATGAGCAGTTCTTC.

This clonotype was picked up a small number of times. V is TRBV5-1 and J is TRBJ2-3; the D gene could be TRBD1 or TRBD2 (5 bases each). The V gene lost 6 bases and the J gene lost 0 bases, with 11 bases spanning the gap. This CDR3 has 14 amino acids. In germline, CDR1 is SGHRS, CDR2 YFSETQ. The CDR3 DNA is TGCGCCAGCAACCGGGACGATAGCACAGATACGCAGTATTTT. Residues: CASNRDDSTDTQYF.

The rearrangement links TRBV19 to TRBJ2-5; TRBD2 is a possible D gene (5 bases). V was trimmed by 3 bases and J by 9 bases, leaving 14 bases between them. In germline, CDR1 is LNHDA, CDR2 SQIVND (reference sequence). The CDR3 runs to 13 residues. CDR3 sequence reads: CASSIPLVLAQYF. The CDR3 nucleotides read TGTGCCAGTAGTATCCCACTAGTCTTGGCCCAGTACTTC.

V and J are TRBV4-1 and TRBJ2-3; D possibly matches TRBD1 or TRBD2 (6 bases each). The CDR3 has 16 residues. CDR1 is MGHRA and CDR2 is YSYEKL in the germline V gene. V was cut by 3 bases and J by 3 bases, with 16 bases left in between. DNA for the CDR3: TGCGCCAGCAGCCAGGACCTCCCGGGGGCAACAGATACGCAGTATTTT. Residues: CASSQDLPGATDTQYF.

The CDR3 is CASRSRASGNTYEQYF. CDR3 nucleotides: TGCGCCAGCCGATCCCGGGCCAGCGGGAATACCTACGAGCAGTACTTC. The chain links TRBV5-1 to TRBJ2-7, with 7 positions matching TRBD2. This CDR3 is built from 16 residues. J gave up 2 bases and V 7 bases, and 15 bases lay outside the gene matches. Per germline, CDR1 SGHRS and CDR2 YFSETQ. The full variable domain, completed using reference TRBV5-1 and TRBJ2-7, is KAGVTQTPRYLIKTRGQQVTLSCSPISGHRSVSWYQQTPGQGLQFLFEYFSETQRNKGNFPGRFSGRQFSNSRSEMNVSTLELGDSALYLCASRSRASGNTYEQYFGPGTRLTVT.

CDR3 protein: CASRPGGGGETQYF. CDR3 sequence (DNA): TGTGCCAGCAGACCCGGGGGAGGAGGAGAGACCCAGTACTTC. The chain carries TRBV6-2 or TRBV6-3 and TRBJ2-5; weak D call: TRBD2 (6 bases). Germline values: CDR1 MNHEY, CDR2 SVGEGT. Trimming removed 6 bases at V and 4 bases at J, with 15 bases between. There are 14 residues in the CDR3.

The J gene is TRBJ2-3, the V gene TRBV5-5; D ambiguous. Trimming left V 4 bases short and J 2 bases short, with 11 bases between. The length of the CDR3 is 14 residues. Germline V gene lookup returns CDR1 SGHKS and CDR2 YYEKEE (reference sequence). The CDR3 loop is CASSPDRFTDTQYF. The CDR3 DNA follows: TGTGCCAGCAGCCCGGACCGTTTCACAGATACGCAGTATTTT.

The chain employs TRBV5-1 and TRBJ2-7; 9 positions match TRBD2. Trimming removed 0 bases from V and 6 bases from J; junction bases left unmatched: 4. The CDR3 sequence is 14 residues long. The germline gives CDR1 SGHRS, CDR2 YFSETQ. CDR3 sequence: CASSLAGTSSEQYV. CDR3 sequence (DNA): TGCGCCAGCAGCTTGGCCGGGACTAGCTCCGAGCAGTACGTC.

The chain is built from TRBV4-3 and TRBJ1-5; no reliable D call. The CDR3 runs to 13 residues. The germline gives CDR1 LGHNA, CDR2 YSLEER. V was clipped by 1 base and J by 8 bases, with 9 bases between them. CDR3 sequence: CASSQGMGKPQHF. In DNA form, the CDR3 reads TGCGCCAGCAGCCAAGGGATGGGGAAGCCCCAGCATTTT.